Listed here is a single T cell receptor beta chain. Its target is not known. This specimen comes from a study of CD8+ T cells in alopecia areata. Overall study context: Those patients who were treated received oral tofacitinib, which was given at 5 to 10 mg twice daily for moderate-to-severe alopecia areata.

Study-wide results and caveats: Affected scalp, especially in alopecia totalis/universalis, had a higher clonality than normal scalp did.

This CDR3 has 15 amino acids. Germline CDR1 is SGHTA and CDR2 is FQGNSA. Trimming shortened V by 5 bases and J by 4 bases, and 14 bases separated the two germline ends. As the sequencing template, cDNA was produced by extracting RNA and reverse transcribing it. Produced via immunoSEQ multiplex PCR; TCRdb's table is partial and in-frame only. The table includes under 250,000 clones, about three fifths detected once. Alopecia areata patients had lesional scalp punch biopsies and peripheral blood taken from them. The source is a human donor with alopecia areata. The J gene is TRBJ1-4, the V gene TRBV7-2; tentatively, D is TRBD1 (6 bases). The material sequenced was CD4+ T cells sorted from blood, taken at week 0. The CDR3 loop reads CASSLPQGFNEKLFF. The DNA for the CDR3 is TGTGCCAGCAGCCTCCCCCAGGGGTTTAATGAAAAACTGTTTTTT.